The 26 T cell receptor beta chains reported below all come from one sample, sequenced in a study of blood T cell repertoires in COVID-19. Profiling relied on immunoSEQ multiplex PCR, and the TCRdb table lists in-frame clones only, not all of them. This table holds under 200,000 clones, 85% to 90% found once. The sample was peripheral blood. The receptors derive from a man younger than 35 with acute or convalescent COVID-19.

This sequence joins TRBV2 and TRBJ1-2, with 9 positions matching TRBD1. The ends lost 7 bases at V and 12 bases at J; junction bases unmatched: 12. The CDR3 is 13 amino acids. Looked up from germline, CDR1 is SNHLY and CDR2 is FYNNEI. The DNA for the CDR3 is TGTGCCAGCATCTTTGACAGGGGGTTTGGGGACACCTTC. It codes for CASIFDRGFGDTF.

J is TRBJ2-2 and V is TRBV29-1, with a weak D call TRBD2 (5 bases). The germline gives CDR1 SQVTM, CDR2 ANQGSEA. This CDR3 is built from 16 residues. The V end was cut by 6 bases, the J end by 0 bases, with 17 bases between. The CDR3 sequence: CSVKARGISNTGELFF. The DNA of the CDR3 is TGCAGCGTCAAGGCAAGAGGGATTTCGAACACCGGGGAGCTGTTTTTT.

CDR3 amino acids: CASSPQPGETEAFF. CDR3 nucleotides: TGTGCCAGCTCACCACAACCGGGGGAAACTGAAGCTTTCTTT. V is TRBV18 and J is TRBJ1-1, with D perhaps TRBD1 (5 bases). The CDR3 sequence is 14 residues long. The V end was cut by 1 base, the J end by 5 bases, with 11 bases between. CDR1 and CDR2 from the germline V gene are KGHSH and LQKENI.

The DNA of the CDR3 is TGTGCCAGCAGTTACGAGAGGGAGCTGTTTTTT. Protein product: CASSYERELFF. The J gene is TRBJ2-2, the V gene TRBV6-6; unclear D gene. Germline values: CDR1 MNHNY, CDR2 SVGAGI (reference sequence). The CDR3 runs to 11 residues. V was shortened by 2 bases and J by 9 bases, with 4 bases between the two germline ends.

The rearrangement joins TRBV12-5 to TRBJ2-5, with 8 bases matching TRBD1. The V segment lost 0 bases and the J segment 7 bases; nucleotides outside the gene matches: 10. Per the germline V gene, CDR1 is LGHNT and CDR2 is FRNRAP. The CDR3 runs 16 residues. The CDR3 loop is CASGLVLGQAGVTQYF. The CDR3 DNA sequence: TGTGCTAGTGGTTTGGTACTGGGACAGGCCGGGGTGACCCAGTACTTC.

This clone is a singleton in its sample. The V call is TRBV30, the J call TRBJ2-7; TRBD2 aligns across 12 bases. This CDR3 has 13 amino acids. In germline, CDR1 is GTSNPN, CDR2 SVGIG (reference sequence). V was clipped by 5 bases and J by 4 bases; unmatched bases: 3. The CDR3 DNA is TGTGCCTGGGTGACTAGCGGGGGATACGAGCAGTACTTC. It translates to CAWVTSGGYEQYF.

This clone was counted once. The chain is built from TRBV5-1 and TRBJ1-3; D is unclear. CDR3 size: 15 residues. Germline CDR1 and CDR2: SGHRS and YFSETQ. V was shortened by 3 bases and J by 2 bases, with 12 bases between the two germline ends. In DNA, the CDR3 is TGCGCCAGCAGCTCCGCGGGATTCGCTGGAAACACCATATATTTT. It yields the protein CASSSAGFAGNTIYF.

With respect to this clone: At one boundary the junction diverges from the germline segment, which might be a read error. The chain joins TRBV19 to TRBJ2-1, with D tentatively TRBD1 (6 bases). Germline V lookup: CDR1 LNHDA, CDR2 SQIVND (reference sequence). This CDR3 region has 13 residues. The CDR3 DNA is TGTGCCAGTAGAGGACAGTGGGAACTTGAGGAGTTCTTC. The encoded protein is CASRGQWELEEFF.

The gene calls are TRBV4-1 and TRBJ2-4, with D hard to call. In germline, CDR1 is MGHRA, CDR2 YSYEKL. Trimming removed 0 bases from V and 0 bases from J, with 12 bases in between. This CDR3 has 17 residues. In DNA form, the CDR3 reads TGCGCCAGCAGCCAAGATTCAGATTCGTTAGCCAAAAACATTCAGTACTTC. This codes for CASSQDSDSLAKNIQYF.

The V and J genes are TRBV5-1 and TRBJ2-7; the match to TRBD1 covers 10 bases. CDR1 and CDR2 from the germline V gene are SGHRS and YFSETQ. The CDR3 has 18 amino acids. V lost 1 base to trimming and J lost 5 bases; unmatched junction nucleotides: 15. The CDR3 spells CASSLRAAMGTGVHEQYF. DNA of the CDR3: TGCGCCAGCAGCTTGCGGGCCGCTATGGGGACAGGGGTCCACGAGCAGTACTTC.

The chain is built from TRBV5-1 and TRBJ1-1; D not certain. The CDR3 totals 15 residues. V dropped 0 bases and J dropped 4 bases, with 13 bases sitting between them. Germline assignment: CDR1 SGHRS and CDR2 YFSETQ. As DNA, the CDR3 is TGCGCCAGCAGCTTGGGGGCAGGAGGGAGCACTGAAGCTTTCTTT. It codes for CASSLGAGGSTEAFF.

V usage is TRBV18 and J usage is TRBJ1-1, with D possibly matching TRBD1 (6 bases). Trimming took 6 bases from V and 3 from J, leaving 14 bases between them. Germline CDR1 KGHSH, CDR2 LQKENI. The length of the CDR3 is 14 residues. CDR3 bases: TGTGCCAGCTCGGAAGGACAGTCACACACTGAAGCTTTCTTT. Protein product: CASSEGQSHTEAFF.

The chain combines TRBV14 with TRBJ2-1; D is ambiguous. The CDR3 runs to 13 residues. V was cut by 3 bases and J by 5 bases, with 8 bases left in between. Germline-derived CDR1 and CDR2 are SGHDN and FVKESK. For the CDR3, the DNA is TGTGCCAGCAGCCACAGGCTTAACAATGAGCAGTTCTTC. It encodes CASSHRLNNEQFF.

CDR3 protein: CASRPRGVYNSPLHF. The CDR3 DNA follows: TGTGCCTCAAGACCGCGGGGCGTATATAATTCACCCCTCCACTTT. V gene TRBV30 combines with J gene TRBJ1-6; a possible D gene is TRBD1 (5 bases). Deletions cut 7 bases from V and 4 bases from J, with 17 bases between. This CDR3 spans 15 amino acids. Germline V gene lookup returns CDR1 GTSNPN and CDR2 SVGIG (reference sequence). Supplemented by reference TRBV30 and TRBJ1-6, the full variable domain reads SQTIHQWPATLVQPVGSPLSLECTVEGTSNPNLYWYRQAAGRGLQLLFYSVGIGQISSEVPQNLSASRPQDRQFILSSKKLLLSDSGFYLCASRPRGVYNSPLHFGNGTRLTVT.

The chain recombines TRBV9 with TRBJ1-2; the match to TRBD1 covers 9 bases. CDR3 length equals 15 residues. With 3 bases clipped from V and 2 bases from J, the junction kept 5 bases outside the gene matches. From germline, CDR1 is SGDLS and CDR2 YYNGEE. CDR3 amino acids: CASSATGQGNYGYTF. CDR3 DNA sequence: TGTGCCAGCAGCGCAACCGGACAGGGGAACTATGGCTACACCTTC.

This clone appeared once. The V gene is TRBV19, the J gene TRBJ2-3, with 8 bases matching TRBD1. CDR1 LNHDA and CDR2 SQIVND come from the germline V gene (reference sequence). There are 14 residues in the CDR3. The junction had 7 bases not matched to a gene; V was cut back by 5 bases and J by 6 bases. CDR3 DNA sequence: TGTGCCAGTAGTGGGCGGCAGGGGGCCGATACGCAGTATTTT. It codes for CASSGRQGADTQYF.

V is TRBV30 and J is TRBJ1-1; a possible D gene is TRBD1 (6 bases). The CDR3 is made up of 14 amino acids. In germline, CDR1 is GTSNPN, CDR2 SVGIG (reference sequence). The V end lost 5 bases, the J end lost 0 bases, and 13 bases lay between the germline ends. The CDR3 protein is CAWEWGRLNTEAFF. The CDR3 DNA sequence: TGTGCCTGGGAGTGGGGGCGACTGAACACTGAAGCTTTCTTT.

CDR3 nucleotides: TGTGCCAGCAGTGATGGCAGGGGCGGTGAAAAACTGTTTTTT. Translated, it gives CASSDGRGGEKLFF. The chain couples TRBV25-1 to TRBJ1-4, with a tentative D call TRBD1 (6 bases). Germline values: CDR1 MGHDK, CDR2 SYGVNS. The V end was cut by 3 bases, the J end by 7 bases, with 12 bases between. CDR3 length: 14 residues.

The chain employs TRBV11-2 and TRBJ1-1; D gene uncertain. Germline assignment: CDR1 SGHAT and CDR2 FQNNGV. The CDR3 extends over 13 amino acids. Trimming pared 7 bases from V and 1 base from J, leaving 10 bases between. CDR3 DNA sequence: TGTGCCAGCAATCCGGGTGAGAACACTGAAGCTTTCTTT. This encodes CASNPGENTEAFF. The whole variable domain, filled in from reference TRBV11-2 and TRBJ1-1, reads EAGVAQSPRYKIIEKRQSVAFWCNPISGHATLYWYQQILGQGPKLLIQFQNNGVVDDSQLPKDRFSAERLKGVDSTLKIQPAKLEDSAVYLCASNPGENTEAFFGQGTRLTVV.

The chain employs TRBV5-8 and TRBJ1-1, with 8 bases that match TRBD1. Germline values: CDR1 SGHTS, CDR2 YDEGEE. The CDR3 is 14 residues long. V trimming: 4 bases; J trimming: 4 bases; junction bases outside the gene matches: 6. CDR3 nucleotide sequence: TGTGCCAGCAGCCCCAGGACAGGGCTCACTGAAGCTTTCTTT. Amino acid sequence: CASSPRTGLTEAFF.

The CDR3 region is CASSDSEGGPYNEQFF. The CDR3 DNA is TGTGCCAGCAGTGACTCCGAGGGGGGGCCCTACAATGAGCAGTTCTTC. The rearrangement joins TRBV6-4 to TRBJ2-1, with D possibly matching TRBD2 (7 bases). CDR1 and CDR2 (germline): MRHNA, SNTAGT. Trimming removed 0 bases from V and 2 bases from J, with 11 bases in between. This CDR3 is built from 16 residues.

The genes are TRBV5-1 and TRBJ2-6; D unresolved. Trimming stripped 2 bases from V and 3 bases from J, with 6 bases between. Germline V gene data show CDR1 as SGHRS and CDR2 as YFSETQ. This CDR3 contains 14 residues. The CDR3 DNA reads TGCGCCAGCAGCTTATCTTTTGGGGCCAACGTCCTGACTTTC. This translates into CASSLSFGANVLTF.

The rearrangement joins TRBV7-2 to TRBJ1-1; TRBD1 is a possible D gene (6 bases). V shed 5 bases and J shed 4 bases, with 20 bases lying between them. Germline values: CDR1 SGHTA, CDR2 FQGNSA. The CDR3 consists of 16 residues. CDR3 in DNA: TGTGCCAGCAGCCCTGGACAGTTGGGCGATGGCACTGAAGCTTTCTTT. It encodes CASSPGQLGDGTEAFF. Variable domain in full (rest from reference TRBV7-2 and TRBJ1-1): GAGVSQSPSNKVTEKGKDVELRCDPISGHTALYWYRQSLGQGLEFLIYFQGNSAPDKSGLPSDRFSAERTGGSVSTLTIQRTQQEDSAVYLCASSPGQLGDGTEAFFGQGTRLTVV.

V is TRBV7-3 and J is TRBJ2-1, with TRBD1 identical over 12 bases. CDR1 and CDR2 from the germline V gene are SGHTA and FQGTGA. The CDR3 consists of 17 residues. Unmatched junction bases numbered 11, after V lost 2 bases and J lost 9 bases. CDR3 amino acids: CASSLVPGQGAQGEQFF. CDR3 sequence (DNA): TGTGCCAGCAGCTTAGTTCCGGGACAGGGGGCTCAGGGTGAGCAGTTCTTC.

This chain joins TRBV11-3 and TRBJ2-5; 9 bases fit TRBD2. Trimming took 5 bases from V and 1 from J; bases not matched to a gene: 5. CDR1 is SGHNT and CDR2 is YENEEA in the germline V gene. This CDR3 has 15 amino acids. The chain's CDR3 is CASSRGGGFQETQYF. CDR3 in DNA: TGTGCCAGCAGCCGCGGGGGGGGTTTCCAAGAGACCCAGTACTTC.

The gene calls are TRBV5-1 and TRBJ1-4; 8 positions agree with TRBD1. Germline values: CDR1 SGHRS, CDR2 YFSETQ. V shed 4 bases and J 8 bases; nucleotides not matched to a gene: 10. The length of the CDR3 is 15 residues. CDR3 loop: CASSSSRGLGEKLFF. DNA of the CDR3: TGCGCCAGCAGCAGCTCCAGGGGGCTGGGGGAAAAACTGTTTTTT.